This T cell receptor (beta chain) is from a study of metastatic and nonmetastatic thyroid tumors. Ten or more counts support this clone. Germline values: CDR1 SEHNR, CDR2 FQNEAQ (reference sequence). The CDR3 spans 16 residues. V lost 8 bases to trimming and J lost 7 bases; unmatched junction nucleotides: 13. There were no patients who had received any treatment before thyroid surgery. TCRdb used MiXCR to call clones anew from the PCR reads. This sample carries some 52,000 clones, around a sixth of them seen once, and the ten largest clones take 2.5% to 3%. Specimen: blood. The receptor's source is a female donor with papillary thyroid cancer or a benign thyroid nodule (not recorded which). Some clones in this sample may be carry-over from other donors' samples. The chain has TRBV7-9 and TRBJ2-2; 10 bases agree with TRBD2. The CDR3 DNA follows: TGTGCCAGCTCAGGCGGTAGCGGGAGGCGGTTCGGGGAGCTGTTTTTT. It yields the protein CASSGGSGRRFGELFF.